The next 27 T cell receptor beta chains were all read from a single sample in a study of control samples from healthy donors and cancer patients. The assay was immunoSEQ multiplex PCR, and TCRdb's table has in-frame clones only and misses some. Among over 65,000 clones listed, 94% were seen once. The specimen sequenced was blood. The receptors here all came from a woman in her thirties or forties in good health.

This clone was found once. J is TRBJ1-1 and V is TRBV4-1, with no clear D. CDR1 is MGHRA, CDR2 YSYEKL, per germline. V was clipped by 1 base and J by 6 bases, with 12 bases between them. The CDR3 is made up of 14 amino acids. As DNA, the CDR3 is TGCGCCAGCAGCCAAGGGCAGACGGTCTCTGAAGCTTTCTTT. Its protein is CASSQGQTVSEAFF.

The rearrangement joins TRBV4-3 to TRBJ2-7, with TRBD1 as a possible D gene (6 bases). Trimming took 0 bases from V and 3 from J, leaving 15 bases between them. This CDR3 is 16 amino acids long. CDR1 is LGHNA, CDR2 YSLEER, per germline. The CDR3 here is CASSQEGAGIVYEQYF. DNA for the CDR3: TGCGCCAGCAGCCAAGAGGGGGCAGGGATCGTCTACGAGCAGTACTTC.

The gene calls are TRBV2 and TRBJ2-7; 7 bases are shared with TRBD2. After removal of 8 bases from V and 3 bases from J, the junction contained 10 bases not matched to a gene. The CDR3 totals 14 residues. Germline CDR1 reads SNHLY; CDR2 reads FYNNEI. The CDR3: CASHRRELIYEQYF. In DNA form, the CDR3 reads TGTGCCAGCCATCGGCGGGAGCTGATCTACGAGCAGTACTTC.

The chain carries TRBV10-3 and TRBJ1-5; D is perhaps TRBD1 (5 bases). The ends were cut back, 0 bases at V and 1 base at J, with 16 bases in the middle. Per germline, CDR1 ENHRY and CDR2 SYGVKD. This CDR3 has 18 amino acids. The CDR3 here is CAISESRATGSSNQPQHF. For the CDR3, the DNA is TGTGCCATCAGTGAGTCCAGGGCGACCGGATCAAGCAATCAGCCCCAGCATTTT.

The gene calls are TRBV5-1 and TRBJ2-7, with a weak D call TRBD1 (5 bases). V lost 4 bases and J lost 3, with 17 bases in between. Germline V lookup: CDR1 SGHRS, CDR2 YFSETQ. The CDR3 spans 15 residues. The CDR3 loop reads CASSPAGGRGYEQYF. CDR3 in DNA: TGCGCCAGCAGCCCGGCCGGCGGAAGGGGCTACGAGCAGTACTTC.

This clone is a singleton in its sample. The rearrangement uses TRBV5-8 and TRBJ1-1, with 7 positions matching TRBD1. The CDR3 is 15 residues long. After removal of 2 bases from V and 5 bases from J, the junction contained 9 bases not matched to a gene. Per the germline V gene, CDR1 is SGHTS and CDR2 is YDEGEE. CDR3 in amino acids: CASSLFPGGRTEAFF. In DNA form, the CDR3 reads TGTGCCAGCAGCTTATTTCCAGGGGGACGGACTGAAGCTTTCTTT.

A word on this clone: One end of the junction does not line up with germline, which may come from a read error. The chain is built from TRBV7-7 and TRBJ2-5; the match to TRBD2 covers 7 bases. Germline-derived CDR1 and CDR2 are SSHAT and FNYEAQ (reference sequence). This CDR3 has 15 residues. For the CDR3, the DNA is TGTGCTAGCAGCTTATTCGCGGGGGTTCAAGAGACCCAGTACTTC. Its protein product is CASSLFAGVQETQYF.

This chain uses TRBV7-8 with TRBJ1-3, with no clear D. The germline V gene encodes CDR1 SGHVS and CDR2 FQNEAQ. V was cut by 8 bases and J by 2 bases, with 10 bases left in between. The CDR3 consists of 13 residues. The CDR3 sequence: CASVRFPGNTIYF. The CDR3 DNA sequence: TGTGCCAGCGTCAGGTTTCCTGGAAACACCATATATTTT.

The chain is built from TRBV7-2 and TRBJ1-5; a possible D gene is TRBD1 (5 bases). V lost 1 base and J 3 bases, leaving 7 bases between the germline ends. The CDR3 has 14 amino acids. The germline V gene has CDR1 SGHTA and CDR2 FQGNSA. As DNA, the CDR3 is TGTGCCAGCAGCTTAGGAGGGGACAATCAGCCCCAGCATTTT. Translation gives CASSLGGDNQPQHF.

This chain links TRBV7-8 with TRBJ2-1; weak D call: TRBD2 (5 bases). V shed 7 bases and J shed 6 bases, with 22 bases lying between them. Germline CDR1 SGHVS, CDR2 FQNEAQ. This CDR3 spans 16 amino acids. In DNA form, the CDR3 reads TGTGCCAGCACCCGTCTGAGGCGGAAGGCGGGCAATGAGCAGTTCTTC. Protein sequence: CASTRLRRKAGNEQFF.

This chain links TRBV19 with TRBJ1-4, with TRBD1 as a possible D gene (5 bases). V was cut by 7 bases and J by 8 bases, with 17 bases left in between. The CDR3 is 14 amino acids. Germline-derived CDR1 and CDR2 are LNHDA and SQIVND (reference sequence). The CDR3 spells CASTKRGVTEKLFF. CDR3 bases: TGTGCCAGTACCAAACGGGGGGTTACGGAAAAACTGTTTTTT.

This chain links TRBV20-1 with TRBJ2-2; 10 bases line up with TRBD2. J was trimmed by 7 bases and V by 3 bases; bases with no gene match: 5. Germline CDR1 is DFQATT and CDR2 is SNEGSKA (reference sequence). The CDR3 spans 14 residues. The CDR3 protein is CSASELAGHGELFF. CDR3 nucleotides: TGCAGTGCTAGTGAACTAGCGGGACACGGGGAGCTGTTTTTT.

The gene calls are TRBV18 and TRBJ1-1; 7 bases align to TRBD1. The CDR3 is 15 residues long. Germline CDR1 KGHSH, CDR2 LQKENI. Losses at the gene ends were 5 bases for V and 1 base for J; bases not matched to a gene: 7. The CDR3 is CASSSNRGRNTEAFF. The CDR3 DNA reads TGTGCCAGCTCATCAAACAGGGGCAGGAACACTGAAGCTTTCTTT. Combining the CDR3 with reference TRBV18 and TRBJ1-1 gives the whole variable domain NAGVMQNPRHLVRRRGQEARLRCSPMKGHSHVYWYRQLPEEGLKFMVYLQKENIIDESGMPKERFSAEFPKEGPSILRIQQVVRGDSAAYFCASSSNRGRNTEAFFGQGTRLTVV.

This sequence joins TRBV28 and TRBJ2-3; 8 bases align to TRBD2. The trim removed 3 bases at V and 0 bases at J, leaving 8 bases unmatched. The germline V gene has CDR1 MDHEN and CDR2 SYDVKM. This CDR3 comprises 17 residues. CDR3 in amino acids: CASSLNLLADSTDTQYF. CDR3 coding DNA: TGTGCCAGCAGTTTGAACCTACTAGCGGATAGCACAGATACGCAGTATTTT.

The chain has TRBV4-2 and TRBJ2-7; no firm D call. Germline CDR1 reads LGHNA; CDR2 reads YNFKEQ. Between the trimmed V and J ends, which lost 0 bases and 3 bases, there was a span of 3 bases. The CDR3 consists of 12 residues. Here the CDR3 reads CASSQEGYEQYF. The DNA of the CDR3 is TGTGCCAGCAGCCAAGAAGGCTACGAGCAGTACTTC.

This clone was seen more than once but under ten times. The rearrangement uses TRBV27 and TRBJ1-6; no clear D. The CDR3 runs 15 residues. Trimming took off 5 bases at V and 11 bases at J, with 19 bases between the two ends. CDR1 and CDR2 (germline): MNHEY, SMNVEV (reference sequence). As DNA, the CDR3 is TGTGCCAGCAGTCCCCGACGTGTTGGCGGTGCACCCCTCCACTTT. Amino acid sequence: CASSPRRVGGAPLHF.

This chain links TRBV6-6 with TRBJ1-1; 7 nucleotides agree with TRBD1. This CDR3 has 12 amino acids. Germline CDR1 is MNHNY and CDR2 is SVGAGI (reference sequence). V was pared by 2 bases and J by 10 bases, with 4 bases of the junction left unmatched. DNA of the CDR3: TGTGCCAGCAGTTACAGGGGGCGATCAGCTTTCTTT. It translates to CASSYRGRSAFF.

The J gene is TRBJ2-5, the V gene TRBV2; 7 bases are shared with TRBD1. V was clipped by 6 bases and J by 1 base; unmatched bases: 5. CDR1 is SNHLY and CDR2 is FYNNEI in the germline V gene. The CDR3 runs to 14 residues. The CDR3 region has the DNA TGTGCCAGCAGGCCGAGACAGGGCCAAGAGACCCAGTACTTC. Its translation: CASRPRQGQETQYF.

V and J are TRBV5-1 and TRBJ1-4; D ambiguous. Germline assignment: CDR1 SGHRS and CDR2 YFSETQ. CDR3 length: 13 residues. V dropped 7 bases and J dropped 4 bases, with 11 bases sitting between them. The CDR3 DNA reads as TGCGCCAGCCGCGCAACTTTTAATGAAAAACTGTTTTTT. It encodes CASRATFNEKLFF.

V usage is TRBV9 and J usage is TRBJ2-1; D is perhaps TRBD2 (6 bases). The CDR3 is 16 amino acids. CDR1 and CDR2 from the germline V gene are SGDLS and YYNGEE. The germline V and J ends were trimmed by 0 bases and 3 bases, with 13 bases remaining between them. The CDR3: CASSVGGTVHYNEQFF. The CDR3 nucleotides read TGTGCCAGCAGCGTAGGTGGGACTGTACACTACAATGAGCAGTTCTTC.

The rearrangement joins TRBV30 to TRBJ1-6, with a tentative D call TRBD1 (5 bases). V was shortened by 1 base and J by 7 bases, with 20 bases between the two germline ends. Per the germline V gene, CDR1 is GTSNPN and CDR2 is SVGIG (reference sequence). The CDR3 is 17 residues long. CDR3: CAWSAGLGTSDNSPLHF. The CDR3 DNA reads TGTGCCTGGAGTGCCGGGCTCGGGACTTCGGACAATTCACCCCTCCACTTT. Using reference TRBV30 and TRBJ1-6 for the parts outside the CDR3, the full variable domain is SQTIHQWPATLVQPVGSPLSLECTVEGTSNPNLYWYRQAAGRGLQLLFYSVGIGQISSEVPQNLSASRPQDRQFILSSKKLLLSDSGFYLCAWSAGLGTSDNSPLHFGNGTRLTVT.

CDR3 loop: CASSVERRSFSGANVLTF. The CDR3 nucleotides are TGTGCCAGCAGCGTAGAAAGGCGGTCCTTTTCTGGGGCCAACGTCCTGACTTTC. V gene TRBV9 combines with J gene TRBJ2-6; D remains ambiguous. Germline lookup yields CDR1 SGDLS and CDR2 YYNGEE. This CDR3 has 18 residues. The V gene lost 0 bases and the J gene lost 1 base, with 14 bases spanning the gap.

The chain links TRBV6-5 to TRBJ2-7; D might be TRBD1 (6 bases). This CDR3 region has 12 residues. The germline V and J ends were trimmed by 6 bases and 3 bases, with 9 bases remaining between them. The V gene's germline CDR1 is MNHEY and CDR2 SVGAGI. This chain's CDR3 is CASSQTGYEQYF. The CDR3 bases are TGTGCCAGCAGCCAGACAGGCTACGAGCAGTACTTC.

V usage is TRBV27 and J usage is TRBJ2-1; D not certain. Trimming removed 7 bases from V and 1 base from J, with 17 bases in between. The CDR3 has 16 residues. Germline V gives CDR1 MNHEY, CDR2 SMNVEV (reference sequence). CDR3 nucleotide sequence: TGTGCCAGCATCCCATTGGGCAAAACGTCCTACAATGAGCAGTTCTTC. Amino acid sequence: CASIPLGKTSYNEQFF.

This chain uses TRBV29-1 with TRBJ1-3; no clear D gene. Per germline, CDR1 SQVTM and CDR2 ANQGSEA. V was cut by 0 bases and J by 7 bases, with 4 bases left in between. The CDR3 covers 11 residues. CDR3 DNA: TGCAGCGTTGAAGAAGGGAACACCATATATTTT. Translation gives CSVEEGNTIYF.

This clone appeared a single time. The chain employs TRBV12-3 or TRBV12-4 and TRBJ1-2; 10 positions match TRBD1. CDR3 length equals 13 residues. V trimming: 6 bases; J trimming: 5 bases; junction bases outside the gene matches: 3. CDR3 region: CASRWTGGYGYTF. The CDR3 nucleotides read TGTGCCAGCAGGTGGACAGGGGGGTATGGCTACACCTTC.

This rearrangement joins TRBV6-4 to TRBJ1-4, with TRBD1 as a possible D gene (6 bases). The CDR3 runs to 14 residues. Germline V gives CDR1 MRHNA, CDR2 SNTAGT. Deletions cut 8 bases from V and 6 bases from J, with 16 bases between. The CDR3 sequence: CASGSQGQYEKLFF. The CDR3 nucleotides are TGTGCCAGCGGGTCCCAAGGACAGTATGAAAAACTGTTTTTT.